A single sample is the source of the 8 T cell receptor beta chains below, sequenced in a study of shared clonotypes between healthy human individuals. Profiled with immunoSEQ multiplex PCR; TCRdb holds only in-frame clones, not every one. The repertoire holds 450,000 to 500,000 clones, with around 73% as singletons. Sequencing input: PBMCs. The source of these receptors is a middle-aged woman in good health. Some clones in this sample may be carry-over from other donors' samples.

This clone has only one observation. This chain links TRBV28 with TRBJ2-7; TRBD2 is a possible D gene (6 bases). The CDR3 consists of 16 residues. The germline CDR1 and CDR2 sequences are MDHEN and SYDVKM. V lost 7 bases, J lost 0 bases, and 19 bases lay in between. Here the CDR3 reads CASTHSPASDSYEQYF. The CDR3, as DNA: TGTGCCAGCACCCATAGTCCGGCTAGCGACTCCTACGAGCAGTACTTC.

CDR3 residues: CASSPGRGSNQPQHF. The CDR3, as DNA: TGTGCCAGCAGCCCCGGCAGGGGGAGCAATCAGCCCCAGCATTTT. J is TRBJ1-5 and V is TRBV7-9, with 7 bases identical to TRBD1. Unmatched junction bases numbered 5, after V lost 5 bases and J lost 1 base. The CDR3 length is 15 residues. Germline CDR1 and CDR2: SEHNR and FQNEAQ (reference sequence).

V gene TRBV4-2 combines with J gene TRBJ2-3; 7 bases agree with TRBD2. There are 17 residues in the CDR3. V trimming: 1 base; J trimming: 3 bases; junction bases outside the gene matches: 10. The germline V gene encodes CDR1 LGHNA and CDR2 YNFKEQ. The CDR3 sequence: CASSQGPAGALTDTQYF. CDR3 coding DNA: TGTGCCAGCAGCCAAGGGCCGGCGGGAGCATTGACAGATACGCAGTATTTT.

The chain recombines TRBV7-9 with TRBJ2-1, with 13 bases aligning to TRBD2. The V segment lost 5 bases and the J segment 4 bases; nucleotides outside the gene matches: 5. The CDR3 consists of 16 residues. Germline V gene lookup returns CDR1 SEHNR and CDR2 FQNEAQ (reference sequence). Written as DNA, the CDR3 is TGTGCCAGCAGCCCGAAGGGACTAGCGGGATACAATGAGCAGTTCTTC. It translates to CASSPKGLAGYNEQFF.

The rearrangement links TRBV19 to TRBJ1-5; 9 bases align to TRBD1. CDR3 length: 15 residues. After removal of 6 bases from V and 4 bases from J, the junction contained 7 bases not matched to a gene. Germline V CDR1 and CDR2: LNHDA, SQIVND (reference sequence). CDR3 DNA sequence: TGTGCCAGTAGGGGGGACAGGGCGCGGAATCAGCCCCAGCATTTT. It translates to CASRGDRARNQPQHF.

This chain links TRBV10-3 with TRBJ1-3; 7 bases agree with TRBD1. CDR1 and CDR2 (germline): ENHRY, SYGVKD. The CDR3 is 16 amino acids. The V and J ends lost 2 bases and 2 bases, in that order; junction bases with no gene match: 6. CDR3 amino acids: CAISENDRATGNTIYF. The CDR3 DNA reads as TGTGCCATCAGTGAGAACGACAGGGCTACTGGAAACACCATATATTTT.

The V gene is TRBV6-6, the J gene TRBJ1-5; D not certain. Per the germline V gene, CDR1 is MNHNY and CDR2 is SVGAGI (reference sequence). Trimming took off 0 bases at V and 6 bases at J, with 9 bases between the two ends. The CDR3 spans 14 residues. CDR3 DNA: TGTGCCAGCAGTTACTCCGGGTCTTCTCAGCCCCAGCATTTT. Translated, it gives CASSYSGSSQPQHF.

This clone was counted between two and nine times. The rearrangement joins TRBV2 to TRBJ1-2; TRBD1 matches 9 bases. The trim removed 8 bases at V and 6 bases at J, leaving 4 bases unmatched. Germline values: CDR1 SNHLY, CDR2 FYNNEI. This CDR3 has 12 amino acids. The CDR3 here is CASGRTGDGYTF. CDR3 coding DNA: TGTGCCAGCGGGCGGACAGGGGATGGCTACACCTTC. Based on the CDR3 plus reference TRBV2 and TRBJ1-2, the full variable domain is EPEVTQTPSHQVTQMGQEVILRCVPISNHLYFYWYRQILGQKVEFLVSFYNNEISEKSEIFDDQFSVERPDGSNFTLKIRSTKLEDSAMYFCASGRTGDGYTFGSGTRLTVV.